This T cell receptor (beta chain) derives from a study of T cell repertoires in ileal Crohn's disease. Overall study context: All patients had surgery for stricturing (around 60%) or penetrating (about 40%) disease. Findings of the study overall: Endoscopic recurrence occurred in every patient whose clonality exceeded 26.8%.

Eligibility required adulthood, ileal or ileocolonic Crohn's disease and indicated ileocolonic resection. The CDR3 spans 11 residues. Germline CDR1 reads MNHNS; CDR2 reads SASEGT. Trimming cost V 7 bases and J 7 bases, with 8 bases left between them. As to this clone: No antigen is known for it.

Five hundred nanograms of biopsy DNA per sample underwent TCRB immunosequencing. Libraries were prepared by immunoSEQ multiplex PCR; TCRdb keeps only in-frame clonotypes and omits some of them. The sample holds several thousand clones, roughly 93% seen once. The rearrangement joins TRBV6-1 to TRBJ1-5, with D unresolved. This TCR was sampled from an adult with Crohn's disease. The sample comprised ileal tissue. CDR3 sequence: CASTAGQPQHF. In nucleotides, the CDR3 is TGTGCCAGCACCGCGGGCCAGCCCCAGCATTTT.